This T cell receptor beta chain was recovered during a study of T cell responses to AZD1222 COVID-19 vaccine. Broader study findings: The sample set comprised mostly white British donors with more females, and clonal diversity was possibly underestimated.

With regard to this clone: The antigen is undetermined.

Per germline, CDR1 SGHAT and CDR2 FQNNGV. Trimming took off 0 bases at V and 4 bases at J, with 6 bases between the two ends. The CDR3 is made up of 13 amino acids. Produced via immunoSEQ multiplex PCR; TCRdb's table is partial and in-frame only. The profile shows fewer than 85,000 clones, 92% of them singletons. The source of this sequence is an adult in good health. Sample: peripheral blood, taken on day 0 of MenACWY control vaccination. The chain employs TRBV11-2 and TRBJ1-2; D not certain. This chain's CDR3 is CASSLDLFYGYTF. Here the CDR3 DNA reads TGTGCCAGCAGCTTAGATCTGTTCTATGGCTACACCTTC.